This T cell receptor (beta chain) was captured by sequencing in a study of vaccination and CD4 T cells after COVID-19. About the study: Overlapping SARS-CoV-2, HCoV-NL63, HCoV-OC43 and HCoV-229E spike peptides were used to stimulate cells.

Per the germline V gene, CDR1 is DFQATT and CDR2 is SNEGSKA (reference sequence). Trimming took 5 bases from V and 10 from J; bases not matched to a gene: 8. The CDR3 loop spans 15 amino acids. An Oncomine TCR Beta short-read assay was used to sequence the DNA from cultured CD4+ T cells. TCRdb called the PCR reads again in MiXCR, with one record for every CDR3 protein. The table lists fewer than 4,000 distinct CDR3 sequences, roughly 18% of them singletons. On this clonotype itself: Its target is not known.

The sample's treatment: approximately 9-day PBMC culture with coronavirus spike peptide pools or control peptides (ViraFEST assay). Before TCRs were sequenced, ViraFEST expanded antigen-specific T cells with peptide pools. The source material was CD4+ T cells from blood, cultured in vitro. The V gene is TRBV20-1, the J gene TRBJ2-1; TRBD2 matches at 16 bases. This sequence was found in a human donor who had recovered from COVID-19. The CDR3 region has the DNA TGCAGTGCTTCATTAGGGACTAGCGGGGGGGACGAGCAGTTCTTC. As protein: CSASLGTSGGDEQFF.